Following are 26 T cell receptor beta chains from one sample sequenced in a study of T cells in localized non-small cell lung cancer. TCRdb's copy holds only in-frame clones and misses some; the assay was immunoSEQ multiplex PCR. This table holds 50,000 to 75,000 clones, roughly 90% found once. The sample was peripheral blood, taken before any cancer treatment. The receptors here all came from a man aged 40 to 69 with stage I squamous cell lung carcinoma.

A few counts support this clone. CDR3 coding DNA: TGTGCCAGCAGTGAAGGGACAGAAACAGATACGCAGTATTTT. This sequence encodes CASSEGTETDTQYF. The chain recombines TRBV7-3 with TRBJ2-3; 7 nucleotides match TRBD1. V dropped 6 bases and J dropped 3; count of bases not matched to a gene: 6. The CDR3 has 14 amino acids. Germline CDR1 SGHTA, CDR2 FQGTGA. Filled out from reference TRBV7-3 and TRBJ2-3, the complete variable domain reads GAGVSQTPSNKVTEKGKYVELRCDPISGHTALYWYRQSLGQGPEFLIYFQGTGAADDSGLPNDRFFAVRPEGSVSTLKIQRTERGDSAVYLCASSEGTETDTQYFGPGTRLTVL.

The J gene is TRBJ1-1, the V gene TRBV6-6; 10 nucleotides match TRBD1. The V and J ends lost 6 bases and 4 bases, in that order; junction bases with no gene match: 5. Germline CDR1 reads MNHNY; CDR2 reads SVGAGI (reference sequence). The CDR3 consists of 14 residues. CDR3: CASSLTGGITEAFF. Here the CDR3 DNA reads TGTGCCAGCAGCCTGACAGGGGGCATCACTGAAGCTTTCTTT.

V usage is TRBV13 and J usage is TRBJ2-5; 12 bases line up with TRBD2. The CDR3 totals 17 residues. Germline values: CDR1 PRHDT, CDR2 FYEKMQ (reference sequence). Trimming cost V 4 bases and J 5 bases; bases outside gene matches: 11. For the CDR3, the DNA is TGTGCCAGCAGCTCTCTCGGACTAGCGGGACTACGGGAGACCCAGTACTTC. Translation gives CASSSLGLAGLRETQYF.

This clone was found once. The V and J genes are TRBV7-9 and TRBJ2-4; D unclear. Germline V gene lookup returns CDR1 SEHNR and CDR2 FQNEAQ (reference sequence). The CDR3 length is 14 residues. The V end lost 5 bases, the J end lost 8 bases, and 16 bases lay between the germline ends. DNA of the CDR3: TGTGCCAGCAGCCCGCAGTCTGTAAGCTACATTCAGTACTTC. Its translation is CASSPQSVSYIQYF.

Only a few counts were recorded for this clone. The V gene is TRBV9, the J gene TRBJ2-3, with TRBD2 as a possible D gene (5 bases). The CDR3 has 15 amino acids. In germline, CDR1 is SGDLS, CDR2 YYNGEE. Deletions cut 0 bases from V and 3 bases from J, with 11 bases between. Here the CDR3 DNA reads TGTGCCAGCAGCGTAGCTCGGGGTTGGACAGATACGCAGTATTTT. This gives the protein CASSVARGWTDTQYF.

This chain joins TRBV7-9 and TRBJ2-1; 12 nucleotides agree with TRBD2. V lost 5 bases to trimming and J lost 3 bases; unmatched junction nucleotides: 5. The CDR3 is made up of 16 amino acids. The germline V gene encodes CDR1 SEHNR and CDR2 FQNEAQ (reference sequence). CDR3 in amino acids: CASSPRGLAGYNEQFF. The CDR3 DNA reads TGTGCCAGCAGCCCCCGGGGACTAGCGGGCTACAATGAGCAGTTCTTC.

The rearrangement links TRBV9 to TRBJ2-3; TRBD2 matches 7 bases. This CDR3 contains 17 residues. Losses at the gene ends were 1 base for V and 3 bases for J; bases not matched to a gene: 11. From germline, CDR1 is SGDLS and CDR2 YYNGEE. CDR3 DNA: TGTGCCAGCAGCGTATTGGCTAGCGGCACGGGGACAGATACGCAGTATTTT. It yields the protein CASSVLASGTGTDTQYF.

The chain combines TRBV5-1 with TRBJ2-6; D not certain. The V gene's germline CDR1 is SGHRS and CDR2 YFSETQ. Trimming removed 4 bases at V and 0 bases at J, with 8 bases between. CDR3 length: 15 amino acids. The CDR3 DNA is TGCGCCAGCAGCCCCGGGTCCTCTGGGGCCAACGTCCTGACTTTC. It encodes CASSPGSSGANVLTF.

This chain uses TRBV7-2 with TRBJ1-5, with a possible D match to TRBD1 (5 bases). CDR1 is SGHTA and CDR2 is FQGNSA in the germline V gene. The CDR3 length is 15 residues. The ends were cut back, 5 bases at V and 0 bases at J, with 11 bases in the middle. As DNA, the CDR3 is TGTGCCAGCAGCCCCTGGGGCTATAGCAATCAGCCCCAGCATTTT. Residues: CASSPWGYSNQPQHF. Drawing the rest from reference TRBV7-2 and TRBJ1-5, the complete variable domain is GAGVSQSPSNKVTEKGKDVELRCDPISGHTALYWYRQSLGQGLEFLIYFQGNSAPDKSGLPSDRFSAERTGGSVSTLTIQRTQQEDSAVYLCASSPWGYSNQPQHFGDGTRLSIL.

This rearrangement joins TRBV7-3 to TRBJ2-2, with 9 positions matching TRBD2. Losses at the gene ends were 2 bases for V and 7 bases for J; bases not matched to a gene: 8. Germline V lookup: CDR1 SGHTA, CDR2 FQGTGA. The CDR3 covers 16 residues. The CDR3 protein is CASSLAGGPGSGELFF. CDR3 nucleotide sequence: TGTGCCAGCAGCTTAGCGGGAGGGCCGGGCAGCGGGGAGCTGTTTTTT.

This sequence joins TRBV2 and TRBJ2-5, with TRBD2 matching over 9 bases. TRBJ2-7 explains the end of the DNA better; the J call may be wrong. Germline CDR1 reads SNHLY; CDR2 reads FYNNEI. The CDR3 consists of 14 residues. CDR3 loop: CASSVAGGPLEQYF. The CDR3 region has the DNA TGTGCCAGCAGTGTGGCGGGAGGGCCCCTCGAGCAGTACTTC.

The chain is built from TRBV2 and TRBJ1-1, with D possibly TRBD1 on 6 matching bases. The CDR3 runs 11 residues. V was clipped by 6 bases and J by 11 bases, with 13 bases between them. Per the germline V gene, CDR1 is SNHLY and CDR2 is FYNNEI. DNA of the CDR3: TGTGCCAGCAGAGACAGGAACACGGCTTTCTTT. It translates to CASRDRNTAFF.

This clone was seen a handful of times. This chain uses TRBV5-1 with TRBJ2-2; D is uncertain. The CDR3 has 12 amino acids. Germline assignment: CDR1 SGHRS and CDR2 YFSETQ. V lost 3 bases to trimming and J lost 4 bases, with 4 bases between them. The CDR3 region is CASSSSTGELFF. The CDR3 DNA is TGCGCCAGCAGCTCCTCCACCGGGGAGCTGTTTTTT.

The chain combines TRBV7-9 with TRBJ1-3; 9 bases are a match to TRBD1. The CDR3 sequence is 16 residues long. The junction had 5 bases not matched to a gene; V was cut back by 5 bases and J by 0 bases. Germline CDR1 is SEHNR and CDR2 is FQNEAQ (reference sequence). The CDR3 loop reads CASSRDRGSSGNTIYF. CDR3 coding DNA: TGTGCCAGCAGCAGAGACAGGGGGAGCTCTGGAAACACCATATATTTT.

The V gene is TRBV7-3, the J gene TRBJ2-2; 9 bases line up with TRBD1. From germline, CDR1 is SGHTA and CDR2 FQGTGA. This CDR3 has 15 residues. With 1 base clipped from V and 5 bases from J, the junction kept 2 bases outside the gene matches. The CDR3 nucleotides read TGTGCCAGCAGCTTAATGGGACAGGGTACCGGGGAGCTGTTTTTT. As protein: CASSLMGQGTGELFF.

This chain joins TRBV18 and TRBJ1-5, with D unresolved. The CDR3 loop spans 12 amino acids. The germline gives CDR1 KGHSH, CDR2 LQKENI. V was trimmed by 3 bases and J by 4 bases, leaving 4 bases between them. This CDR3 is CASSPPNQPQHF. In DNA, the CDR3 is TGTGCCAGCTCACCTCCTAATCAGCCCCAGCATTTT.

The rearrangement uses TRBV2 and TRBJ2-5, with no clear D. The end of the DNA fits TRBJ2-7 better, so the J call may be wrong. This CDR3 has 12 amino acids. Germline V lookup: CDR1 SNHLY, CDR2 FYNNEI. The CDR3 DNA is TGTGCCAGCAGTGACCCCCTGGCCGAGCAGTACTTC. Its translation: CASSDPLAEQYF.

In its sample, this clone was seen a few times. V and J are TRBV28 and TRBJ1-1; TRBD1 might be the D (6 bases). Trimming removed 6 bases at V and 0 bases at J, with 14 bases between. The CDR3 runs 15 residues. The V gene's germline CDR1 is MDHEN and CDR2 SYDVKM. The CDR3 sequence: CASSEPQGLNTEAFF. CDR3 bases: TGTGCCAGCAGCGAACCCCAGGGGTTGAACACTGAAGCTTTCTTT. Full variable domain (outside the CDR3, taken from reference TRBV28 and TRBJ1-1): DVKVTQSSRYLVKRTGEKVFLECVQDMDHENMFWYRQDPGLGLRLIYFSYDVKMKEKGDIPEGYSVSREKKERFSLILESASTNQTSMYLCASSEPQGLNTEAFFGQGTRLTVV.

In its sample, this clone was seen a few times. The chain combines TRBV11-2 with TRBJ2-2; no clear D. V dropped 2 bases and J dropped 2 bases, with 9 bases sitting between them. Per the germline V gene, CDR1 is SGHAT and CDR2 is FQNNGV. This CDR3 comprises 15 residues. The CDR3 bases are TGTGCCAGCAGCTTAATCCCCAAAAACACCGGGGAGCTGTTTTTT. Protein product: CASSLIPKNTGELFF.

This chain connects TRBV7-8 to TRBJ2-1, with TRBD2 matching over 12 bases. CDR1 is SGHVS, CDR2 FQNEAQ, per germline. CDR3 length: 14 amino acids. Germline trimming cut 8 bases from V and 4 bases from J; bases unmatched to any gene: 3. This CDR3 reads CASVLAGGYNEQFF. The CDR3 region has the DNA TGTGCCAGCGTTCTAGCGGGAGGGTACAATGAGCAGTTCTTC.

The gene calls are TRBV11-3 and TRBJ2-1; D gene uncertain. There are 12 residues in the CDR3. The V gene's germline CDR1 is SGHNT and CDR2 YENEEA. V shed 5 bases and J shed 10 bases, with 12 bases lying between them. Here the CDR3 DNA reads TGTGCCAGCAGCCCTGGGGTGGACGAGCAGTTCTTC. Amino acid sequence: CASSPGVDEQFF.

The rearrangement links TRBV10-3 to TRBJ2-1, with TRBD1 matching over 8 bases. The CDR3 runs to 16 residues. The germline V gene has CDR1 ENHRY and CDR2 SYGVKD. V lost 7 bases, J lost 3 bases, and 11 bases stayed unmatched. Written as DNA, the CDR3 is TGTGCCATCAACACCGGGACAGGTGCCAACTACAATGAGCAGTTCTTC. It specifies CAINTGTGANYNEQFF.

V usage is TRBV20-1 and J usage is TRBJ2-1; no reliable D call. Germline CDR1 is DFQATT and CDR2 is SNEGSKA (reference sequence). The CDR3 has 10 residues. V lost 7 bases and J lost 8, with 9 bases in between. CDR3 nucleotide sequence: TGCAGTGTAGGCCCGGATGAGCAGTTCTTC. This encodes CSVGPDEQFF.

The V call is TRBV5-5, the J call TRBJ2-2, with unresolved D. Germline loops: CDR1 SGHKS, CDR2 YYEKEE (reference sequence). Trimming pared 5 bases from V and 0 bases from J, leaving 5 bases between. The CDR3 totals 13 residues. The CDR3 DNA reads as TGTGCCAGCAGTCTTCCGAACACCGGGGAGCTGTTTTTT. Amino acids: CASSLPNTGELFF.

This clone was observed once. The chain uses TRBV5-1 and TRBJ1-1; D unclear. Germline-derived CDR1 and CDR2 are SGHRS and YFSETQ. CDR3 size: 13 residues. V was pared by 2 bases and J by 1 base, with 6 bases between. The CDR3 region has the DNA TGCGCCAGCAGCTTCACAGCGAACACTGAAGCTTTCTTT. This translates into CASSFTANTEAFF.

The chain joins TRBV6-1 to TRBJ2-7; unclear D gene. The germline V gene encodes CDR1 MNHNS and CDR2 SASEGT. Trimming removed 1 base from V and 4 bases from J, with 8 bases in between. The CDR3 length is 13 residues. CDR3 sequence (DNA): TGTGCCAGCAGTGAAGTTCCACCGTACGAGCAGTACTTC. Protein product: CASSEVPPYEQYF.